One sample yielded the 13 T cell receptor beta chains listed below, sequenced in a study of blood T cell repertoires in COVID-19. TCRdb's copy holds only in-frame clones and misses some; the assay was immunoSEQ multiplex PCR. The sample lists under 450,000 clones, roughly 86% occurring once. The source material was peripheral blood. These receptors came from a human donor with acute or convalescent COVID-19. The donor label of this sample is uncertain.

The J gene is TRBJ1-2, the V gene TRBV10-3, with 8 bases identical to TRBD1. The CDR3 is 12 residues long. With V trimmed by 2 bases and J by 9 bases, 2 bases remained unmatched. The germline CDR1 and CDR2 sequences are ENHRY and SYGVKD. DNA for the CDR3: TGTGCCATCAGTGAGGGACAGGGAAGCTACACCTTC. It yields the protein CAISEGQGSYTF.

V usage is TRBV10-1 and J usage is TRBJ2-1; possibly TRBD2 for D (6 bases). The CDR3 loop spans 17 amino acids. The V end was cut by 7 bases, the J end by 0 bases, with 19 bases between. CDR1 WNHNN and CDR2 SYGVQD come from the germline V gene (reference sequence). The CDR3: CASTARSGLSSYNEQFF. The CDR3 nucleotides are TGCGCCAGCACCGCAAGGAGCGGGCTGAGCTCCTACAATGAGCAGTTCTTC.

This clone was detected a few times. Distinct nucleotide sequences in the sample also encode this CDR3. In nucleotides, the CDR3 is TGTGCCAGCAGACGACCCGGGACATCTGGAAACACCATATATTTT. Its protein is CASRRPGTSGNTIYF. The gene calls are TRBV28 and TRBJ1-3; D is possibly TRBD1 (6 bases). From germline, CDR1 is MDHEN and CDR2 SYDVKM. The CDR3 has 15 amino acids. With 6 bases removed from V and 1 base from J, the gap between germline ends came to 13 bases.

J is TRBJ1-2 and V is TRBV7-2; 7 nucleotides agree with TRBD1. The trim removed 1 base at V and 3 bases at J, leaving 5 bases unmatched. The CDR3 runs 15 residues. Germline assignment: CDR1 SGHTA and CDR2 FQGNSA. The CDR3 sequence is CASSLGQGLYYGYTF. The CDR3 bases are TGTGCCAGCAGCTTAGGACAGGGATTATACTATGGCTACACCTTC. Together with reference TRBV7-2 and TRBJ1-2, the CDR3 gives the full variable domain: GAGVSQSPSNKVTEKGKDVELRCDPISGHTALYWYRQSLGQGLEFLIYFQGNSAPDKSGLPSDRFSAERTGGSVSTLTIQRTQQEDSAVYLCASSLGQGLYYGYTFGSGTRLTVV.

This clone was seen at least ten times. CDR3 sequence (DNA): TGTGCCGGAGGGGGGGGCGACTCTGGAAACACCATATATTTT. As protein: CAGGGGDSGNTIYF. This chain connects TRBV30 to TRBJ1-3, with D possibly TRBD1 on 6 matching bases. The CDR3 totals 14 residues. Germline-derived CDR1 and CDR2 are GTSNPN and SVGIG (reference sequence). V was trimmed by 8 bases and J by 0 bases, leaving 14 bases between them.

The V gene is TRBV9, the J gene TRBJ2-3; D is possibly TRBD2 (6 bases). CDR3 size: 18 residues. Trimming pared 4 bases from V and 0 bases from J, leaving 21 bases between. Germline CDR1 reads SGDLS; CDR2 reads YYNGEE. The DNA for the CDR3 is TGTGCCAGCAGCCCCTGGGGGGTAGCGGCGCTCAGCACAGATACGCAGTATTTT. It encodes CASSPWGVAALSTDTQYF.

A note on this clone: Within the sample, other DNA sequences also encode this same CDR3. The chain uses TRBV3-1 (or the pseudogene TRBV3-2) and TRBJ1-2; D is uncertain. The V and J ends lost 3 bases and 3 bases respectively, with 5 bases between them. Germline CDR1 reads LGHDT; CDR2 reads YNNKEL (reference sequence). The CDR3 length is 12 residues. DNA of the CDR3: TGTGCCAGCAGCCAGACTGACTATGGCTACACCTTC. Its translation is CASSQTDYGYTF.

The CDR3 is CASSQEYLRGGRPEANYGYTF. DNA of the CDR3: TGTGCCAGCAGCCAAGAATATCTTAGGGGAGGCAGGCCTGAAGCTAACTATGGCTACACCTTC. The chain recombines TRBV3-1 (or the pseudogene TRBV3-2) with TRBJ1-2, with D possibly matching TRBD1 (5 bases). This CDR3 is built from 21 residues. Germline CDR1 reads LGHDT; CDR2 reads YNNKEL (reference sequence). V dropped 0 bases and J dropped 0 bases, with 26 bases sitting between them.

The chain couples TRBV5-4 to TRBJ1-3, with a possible D match to TRBD1 (5 bases). Germline V gene lookup returns CDR1 SGHNT and CDR2 YYREEE (reference sequence). With 2 bases removed from V and 2 bases from J, the gap between germline ends came to 8 bases. The CDR3 spans 14 residues. The CDR3 protein is CASSFGGPGNTIYF. In DNA, the CDR3 is TGTGCCAGCAGCTTCGGGGGACCTGGAAACACCATATATTTT.

This clone was observed a single time. The chain employs TRBV3-1 (or the pseudogene TRBV3-2) and TRBJ2-1; a weak D match, TRBD1 (6 bases). Germline CDR1 is LGHDT and CDR2 is YNNKEL (reference sequence). The CDR3 has 14 amino acids. Trimming took off 1 base at V and 7 bases at J, with 11 bases between the two ends. This CDR3 is CASSQVQGKNEQFF. The CDR3 DNA follows: TGTGCCAGCAGCCAAGTGCAGGGGAAGAATGAGCAGTTCTTC.

This chain connects TRBV4-2 to TRBJ2-1, with TRBD2 matching 9 bases. CDR1 is LGHNA and CDR2 is YNFKEQ in the germline V gene. The J segment lost 8 bases and the V segment lost 1 base, leaving 12 bases of the junction unmatched. The CDR3 has 17 residues. CDR3 nucleotide sequence: TGTGCCAGCAGCCAAGGTGCGTTGGCGGGGGGGCGGGATGAGCAGTTCTTC. Its translation: CASSQGALAGGRDEQFF.

The chain couples TRBV4-2 to TRBJ2-1, with TRBD2 matching over 9 bases. The V segment lost 1 base and the J segment 4 bases; nucleotides outside the gene matches: 5. This CDR3 contains 16 residues. Germline CDR1 LGHNA, CDR2 YNFKEQ. CDR3: CASSQATSGPYNEQFF. The CDR3 DNA follows: TGTGCCAGCAGCCAAGCGACTAGCGGCCCTTACAATGAGCAGTTCTTC.

This clone turned up a few times. The chain is built from TRBV2 and TRBJ1-2; D perhaps matches TRBD1 (5 bases). The CDR3 extends over 11 amino acids. V lost 9 bases to trimming and J lost 3 bases, with 8 bases between them. Germline CDR1 is SNHLY and CDR2 is FYNNEI. The CDR3 here is CASSRDYGYTF. The CDR3 DNA reads as TGTGCCAGTTCCAGGGACTATGGCTACACCTTC.